Following are 6 T cell receptor beta chains from one sample sequenced in a study of T cell repertoires in cytomegalovirus infection. Each CDR3 protein gets one entry after TCRdb re-called the reads with MiXCR. The sample holds roughly 230,000 distinct CDR3 sequences, 9% to 15% seen once. The specimen sequenced was PBMCs. The receptors shown here come from a human donor in good health (CMV status not recorded). Some clones in this sample may be carry-over from other donors' samples.

This clonotype appeared a few times. This chain connects TRBV19 to TRBJ1-4, with D uncertain. V was clipped by 5 bases and J by 6 bases, with 10 bases between them. Germline V gene sequence: CDR1 LNHDA, CDR2 SQIVND (reference sequence). The CDR3 runs 13 residues. The CDR3 sequence: CASSLQIDEKLFF. CDR3 in DNA: TGTGCCAGTAGTCTCCAGATTGATGAAAAACTGTTTTTT.

This clonotype was picked up a small number of times. This chain uses TRBV28 with TRBJ1-5, with 10 bases fitting TRBD1. The germline V gene encodes CDR1 MDHEN and CDR2 SYDVKM. The CDR3 length is 17 residues. The V and J ends lost 6 bases and 12 bases, in that order; junction bases with no gene match: 20. CDR3 amino acids: CASSAAGTGDRGTHQHF. The CDR3 nucleotides read TGTGCCAGCAGCGCCGCTGGGACAGGGGACCGGGGCACTCACCAGCATTTT.

This clonotype was seen repeatedly, ten times or more. V is TRBV5-4 and J is TRBJ1-2; possible D gene TRBD1, 6 bases. CDR3 size: 14 residues. V was pared by 5 bases and J by 0 bases, with 11 bases between. Germline V gene lookup returns CDR1 SGHNT and CDR2 YYREEE (reference sequence). CDR3 sequence: CASRARTANYGYTF. CDR3 bases: TGTGCCAGCAGAGCCCGGACAGCTAACTATGGCTACACCTTC.

This clonotype was counted many times. The chain has TRBV7-2 and TRBJ1-2; D unresolved. V was pared by 2 bases and J by 6 bases, with 13 bases between. Germline CDR1 reads SGHTA; CDR2 reads FQGNSA. The CDR3 has 14 amino acids. CDR3 nucleotide sequence: TGTGCCAGCAGCTTACCCCAACGGCCTGATGGCTACACCTTC. It translates to CASSLPQRPDGYTF.

This clonotype was recorded at least ten times. The chain couples TRBV4-3 to TRBJ2-1, with D perhaps matching TRBD1 or TRBD2 (5 bases each). The length of the CDR3 is 15 residues. The V gene lost 0 bases and the J gene lost 6 bases, with 12 bases spanning the gap. Germline V gene lookup returns CDR1 LGHNA and CDR2 YSLEER. In DNA, the CDR3 is TGCGCCAGCAGCCAAGACCGTTGGGGGTCCAATGAGCAGTTCTTC. It is translated as CASSQDRWGSNEQFF.

As concerns this clonotype: Since a much larger clone is just one base distant, this may be a read error. This chain connects TRBV11-2 to TRBJ2-1, with D unclear. The length of the CDR3 is 14 residues. Germline CDR1 reads SGHAT; CDR2 reads FQNNGV. CDR3: CASSLDPIPNEQLF. CDR3 nucleotide sequence: TGTGCCAGCAGCTTAGATCCCATCCCCAATGAGCAGTTATTC.